These T cell receptor beta chains were read from a single sample in a study of T cell responses to AZD1222 COVID-19 vaccine. Some clones are missing from TCRdb's copy, which holds only in-frame ones; the method was immunoSEQ multiplex PCR. The sample lists over 60,000 clones; around 86% were seen once. The material sequenced was peripheral blood, taken on day 0 of AZD1222 vaccination. These receptors all come from an adult in good health. The CDR3 runs from the conserved cysteine through the conserved F or W. The order of the fields is clone size, V gene, D gene, J gene, CDR3 protein, CDR3 DNA. The D gene is left open where the match is weak. Only some rows state a clone size, as once, few, many or a class for expanded clones.

size: once; V: TRBV6-5; D: NA; J: TRBJ2-7; CDR3: CASIGRVREQYF; DNA: TGTGCCAGCATAGGCAGGGTGAGGGAGCAGTACTTC
size: NA; V: TRBV4-3; D: NA; J: TRBJ1-2; CDR3: CASSQLAREDHYGYTF; DNA: TGCGCCAGCAGCCAACTTGCGAGGGAGGATCACTATGGCTACACCTTC
size: NA; V: TRBV20-1; D: NA; J: TRBJ1-2; CDR3: CSASLSSGYTF; DNA: TGCAGTGCTAGTCTGTCTAGTGGCTACACCTTC
size: NA; V: TRBV2; D: NA; J: TRBJ1-5; CDR3: CASSTGGGGNQPQHF; DNA: TGTGCCAGCAGCACGGGCGGAGGAGGCAATCAGCCCCAGCATTTT
size: NA; V: TRBV6-5; D: NA; J: TRBJ2-7; CDR3: CASSYSARRGTHEQYF; DNA: TGTGCCAGCAGTTATTCCGCCAGAAGGGGGACCCACGAGCAGTACTTC
size: NA; V: TRBV7-8; D: NA; J: TRBJ1-3; CDR3: CASSLGRGSGNTIYF; DNA: TGTGCCAGCAGCTTAGGCAGGGGATCTGGAAACACCATATATTTT
size: NA; V: TRBV15; D: NA; J: TRBJ1-2; CDR3: CATSREVRLVVSPYGYTF; DNA: TGTGCCACCAGCAGAGAAGTTAGGCTAGTTGTATCCCCGTATGGCTACACCTTC
size: NA; V: TRBV28; D: NA; J: TRBJ1-3; CDR3: CASSPGNTIYF; DNA: TGTGCCAGCAGTCCTGGAAACACCATATATTTT
size: NA; V: TRBV30; D: TRBD2; J: TRBJ2-2; CDR3: CAWGNPSGGLTGELFF; DNA: TGTGCCTGGGGGAATCCCAGCGGGGGTCTCACCGGGGAGCTGTTTTTT
size: NA; V: TRBV4-2; D: TRBD2; J: TRBJ2-3; CDR3: CASSQPTSGILTDTQYF; DNA: TGTGCCAGCAGCCAACCCACCAGCGGGATCCTCACAGATACGCAGTATTTT
size: NA; V: TRBV6-5; D: TRBD1; J: TRBJ1-6; CDR3: CASRGSDRTNSPLHF; DNA: TGTGCCAGCAGGGGATCGGACAGGACAAATTCACCCCTCCACTTT
size: NA; V: TRBV2; D: NA; J: TRBJ1-3; CDR3: CASSEAGNGNTIYF; DNA: TGTGCCAGCAGTGAAGCGGGGAACGGAAACACCATATATTTT
size: NA; V: TRBV5-4; D: NA; J: TRBJ1-1; CDR3: CASSLETANTEAFF; DNA: TGTGCCAGCAGCTTGGAGACGGCGAACACTGAAGCTTTCTTT
size: NA; V: TRBV7-2; D: TRBD2; J: TRBJ2-1; CDR3: CASSGGGRSYNEQFF; DNA: TGTGCCAGCAGCGGCGGGGGGCGATCCTACAATGAGCAGTTCTTC
size: NA; V: TRBV5-5; D: NA; J: TRBJ1-1; CDR3: CASSNRARNTEAFF; DNA: TGTGCCAGCAGCAACAGGGCCAGGAACACTGAAGCTTTCTTT
size: NA; V: TRBV30; D: NA; J: TRBJ1-2; CDR3: CAWKYVSGGYTF; DNA: TGTGCCTGGAAGTACGTTTCGGGAGGCTACACCTTC
size: NA; V: TRBV7-2; D: NA; J: TRBJ1-5; CDR3: CASSLRGSQPQHF; DNA: TGTGCCAGCAGCTTGCGGGGGAGTCAGCCCCAGCATTTT
size: few; V: TRBV6-2/TRBV6-3; D: TRBD1; J: TRBJ1-2; CDR3: CASSYNPHRGLDYGYTF; DNA: TGTGCCAGCAGTTACAACCCTCACAGGGGTTTGGACTATGGCTACACCTTC
size: few; V: TRBV7-3; D: TRBD1; J: TRBJ2-2; CDR3: CASSLGRQGNGELFF; DNA: TGTGCCAGCAGCTTAGGCCGACAGGGGAACGGGGAGCTGTTTTTT
size: NA; V: TRBV15; D: NA; J: TRBJ2-1; CDR3: CATSRGRGIEQFF; DNA: TGTGCCACCAGCAGAGGCAGAGGAATTGAGCAGTTCTTC
size: NA; V: TRBV7-9; D: TRBD1; J: TRBJ2-4; CDR3: CASSQTGGSVKNIQYF; DNA: TGTGCCAGCAGCCAGACAGGGGGATCGGTCAAAAACATTCAGTACTTC
size: NA; V: TRBV30; D: TRBD1; J: TRBJ2-5; CDR3: CAWRTGGAAQYF; DNA: TGTGCCTGGAGGACAGGGGGGGCGGCCCAGTACTTC
size: NA; V: TRBV27; D: TRBD1; J: TRBJ1-1; CDR3: CASSLDRRMNTEAFF; DNA: TGTGCCAGCAGTTTGGACAGGCGGATGAACACTGAAGCTTTCTTT
size: NA; V: TRBV6-5; D: TRBD2; J: TRBJ2-5; CDR3: CASEREIGQETQYF; DNA: TGTGCCAGCGAGCGGGAGATTGGCCAAGAGACCCAGTACTTC
size: NA; V: TRBV11-2; D: NA; J: TRBJ2-2; CDR3: CASSLGPNTGELFF; DNA: TGTGCCAGCAGCTTAGGCCCGAACACCGGGGAGCTGTTTTTT
size: NA; V: TRBV6-6; D: TRBD1; J: TRBJ1-2; CDR3: CASSQTGTDYGYTF; DNA: TGTGCCAGCAGCCAGACCGGGACAGATTATGGCTACACCTTC
size: NA; V: TRBV7-2; D: NA; J: TRBJ2-1; CDR3: CASSLGYNEQFF; DNA: TGTGCCAGCAGCTTGGGATACAATGAGCAGTTCTTC
size: NA; V: TRBV28; D: NA; J: TRBJ1-5; CDR3: CASSFGTGGNQPQHF; DNA: TGTGCCAGCAGTTTTGGCACCGGGGGCAATCAGCCCCAGCATTTT
size: few; V: TRBV30; D: TRBD1; J: TRBJ2-7; CDR3: CAWDRGAYEQYF; DNA: TGTGCCTGGGACAGGGGAGCGTACGAGCAGTACTTC
size: NA; V: TRBV19; D: TRBD1; J: TRBJ2-7; CDR3: CASRITGGISYEQYF; DNA: TGTGCCAGTAGGATTACAGGGGGCATCTCCTACGAGCAGTACTTC
size: once; V: TRBV7-2; D: TRBD1; J: TRBJ2-7; CDR3: CASSLNRGSPYEQYF; DNA: TGTGCCAGCAGCTTGAACAGGGGATCCCCCTACGAGCAGTACTTC
size: NA; V: TRBV6-4; D: TRBD2; J: TRBJ2-3; CDR3: CASSWTSGGTDTQYF; DNA: TGTGCCAGCAGTTGGACTAGCGGGGGCACAGATACGCAGTATTTT
size: once; V: TRBV7-3; D: TRBD1; J: TRBJ1-2; CDR3: CASSLDRDNGYTF; DNA: TGTGCCAGCAGCCTTGACAGGGACAATGGCTACACCTTC
size: NA; V: TRBV19; D: NA; J: TRBJ1-2; CDR3: CASSPRGHPRNYGYTF; DNA: TGTGCCAGTAGTCCGCGCGGACACCCTAGGAACTATGGCTACACCTTC
size: once; V: TRBV5-1; D: TRBD1; J: TRBJ1-1; CDR3: CASSLEQGYTEAFF; DNA: TGCGCCAGCAGCTTGGAACAGGGGTACACTGAAGCTTTCTTT
size: NA; V: TRBV28; D: TRBD1; J: TRBJ1-5; CDR3: CASSIDRGQGNQPQHF; DNA: TGTGCCAGCAGTATAGACAGGGGGCAGGGCAATCAGCCCCAGCATTTT
size: NA; V: TRBV11-2; D: TRBD2; J: TRBJ2-2; CDR3: CASSLNGGGSAGELFF; DNA: TGTGCCAGCAGCTTAAACGGCGGGGGTTCGGCCGGGGAGCTGTTTTTT
size: NA; V: TRBV28; D: NA; J: TRBJ1-6; CDR3: CASSFDLGQNNSPLHF; DNA: TGTGCCAGCAGTTTTGATCTAGGGCAGAATAATTCACCCCTCCACTTT
size: NA; V: TRBV19; D: NA; J: TRBJ1-5; CDR3: CASSIPGYSNQPQHF; DNA: TGTGCCAGTAGTATCCCAGGGTATAGCAATCAGCCCCAGCATTTT
size: NA; V: TRBV4-2; D: NA; J: TRBJ2-4; CDR3: CASSQGSSPPFRDIQYF; DNA: TGTGCCAGCAGCCAAGGGTCTAGCCCCCCGTTTCGAGACATTCAGTACTTC
size: NA; V: TRBV11-2; D: TRBD2; J: TRBJ2-3; CDR3: CASSLGRSGGADTQYF; DNA: TGTGCCAGCAGCTTAGGAAGGAGCGGGGGTGCAGATACGCAGTATTTT
size: NA; V: TRBV7-9; D: NA; J: TRBJ1-1; CDR3: CASRLGNTEAFF; DNA: TGTGCCAGCAGGCTCGGTAACACTGAAGCTTTCTTT
size: once; V: TRBV19; D: NA; J: TRBJ1-1; CDR3: CASSIARVANTEAFF; DNA: TGTGCCAGTAGTATAGCAAGGGTTGCGAACACTGAAGCTTTCTTT
size: few; V: TRBV1; D: NA; J: TRBJ2-7; CDR3: CTSSQPRTGGGYEQYF; DNA: TGCACCAGCAGCCAGCCCAGGACAGGGGGCGGGTACGAGCAGTACTTC
size: NA; V: TRBV30; D: NA; J: TRBJ2-6; CDR3: CAWSVGGAGANVLTF; DNA: TGTGCCTGGAGTGTCGGAGGCGCTGGGGCCAACGTCCTGACTTTC
size: once; V: TRBV11-2; D: TRBD2; J: TRBJ2-2; CDR3: CASSLLTSGYTGELFF; DNA: TGTGCCAGCAGCTTACTGACTAGCGGGTACACCGGGGAGCTGTTTTTT
size: NA; V: TRBV28; D: TRBD1; J: TRBJ1-5; CDR3: CASSQPGQGNQPQHF; DNA: TGTGCCAGCAGTCAACCGGGACAGGGGAATCAGCCCCAGCATTTT
size: NA; V: TRBV5-1; D: NA; J: TRBJ1-4; CDR3: CASSLWGATNEKLFF; DNA: TGCGCCAGCAGCTTGTGGGGGGCAACTAATGAAAAACTGTTTTTT
size: NA; V: TRBV6-2/TRBV6-3; D: NA; J: TRBJ1-6; CDR3: CASSYYGGRGSPLHF; DNA: TGTGCCAGCAGTTACTATGGCGGACGCGGTTCACCCCTCCACTTT
size: once; V: TRBV5-1; D: TRBD1; J: TRBJ1-1; CDR3: CASSSQGRDTEAFF; DNA: TGCGCCAGCAGCTCACAGGGGAGAGACACTGAAGCTTTCTTT
size: NA; V: TRBV5-1; D: TRBD1; J: TRBJ2-7; CDR3: CASSRAGGYEQYF; DNA: TGCGCCAGCAGCCGGGCAGGGGGCTACGAGCAGTACTTC
size: NA; V: TRBV11-1; D: NA; J: TRBJ2-1; CDR3: CASSLGTLSSYNEQFF; DNA: TGTGCCAGCAGCCTCGGGACGTTGAGCTCCTACAATGAGCAGTTCTTC
size: NA; V: TRBV4-3; D: NA; J: TRBJ2-7; CDR3: CASSQVEGPFYEQYF; DNA: TGCGCCAGCAGCCAAGTTGAGGGGCCATTCTACGAGCAGTACTTC
size: NA; V: TRBV27; D: TRBD2; J: TRBJ2-1; CDR3: CASRGGSGDLSYNEQFF; DNA: TGTGCCAGCAGGGGGGGGAGCGGGGACTTATCCTACAATGAGCAGTTCTTC
size: few; V: TRBV9; D: TRBD1; J: TRBJ1-6; CDR3: CASSVGTGMLGSPLHF; DNA: TGTGCCAGCAGCGTAGGGACAGGGATGTTGGGCTCACCCCTCCACTTT
size: NA; V: TRBV7-3; D: NA; J: TRBJ1-2; CDR3: CASSPRGTGYGYTF; DNA: TGTGCCAGCAGCCCCCGGGGGACTGGCTATGGCTACACCTTC
size: NA; V: TRBV6-5; D: TRBD1; J: TRBJ1-2; CDR3: CASSNRGEIYGYTF; DNA: TGTGCCAGCAGTAACAGGGGGGAAATCTATGGCTACACCTTC
size: NA; V: TRBV5-1; D: NA; J: TRBJ2-5; CDR3: CASSLISETQYF; DNA: TGCGCCAGCAGCCTAATATCAGAGACCCAGTACTTC